The subject of this entry is one T cell receptor beta chain. Between the trimmed V and J ends, which lost 4 bases and 4 bases, there was a span of 12 bases. Germline assignment: CDR1 LNHDA and CDR2 SQIVND (reference sequence). The CDR3 runs 14 residues. This specimen comes from a study of blood T cell repertoires in COVID-19. Overall study: COVID-19 samples from acute and convalescent phases originated in the United States, Italy and Spain. T cells, B-cell-depleted T cells, or PBMCs supplied cDNA or gDNA.

Produced via immunoSEQ multiplex PCR; TCRdb's table is partial and in-frame only. The sample records 120,000 to 150,000 clones, 87% being singletons. This clonotype originated in a woman aged 35 to 49 with acute or convalescent COVID-19. The chain combines TRBV19 with TRBJ2-3; TRBD2 might be the D (6 bases). Sequencing input: peripheral blood. The CDR3 spells CASSKEGQPDTQYF. CDR3 nucleotides: TGTGCCAGTAGTAAGGAGGGGCAGCCAGATACGCAGTATTTT.